This T cell receptor beta chain was sequenced in a study of patients and donors after allogeneic stem cell transplantation. Trimming removed 3 bases from V and 5 bases from J; junction bases left unmatched: 12. This CDR3 contains 16 residues. Each CDR3 protein gets one entry after TCRdb re-called the RT-PCR reads with MiXCR. Of 900,000 to 1,000,000 distinct CDR3 sequences in the sample, over 15% are singletons; the top ten hold 5% to 6.5%. V and J are TRBV12-3 or TRBV12-4 and TRBJ1-2; the match to TRBD1 covers 7 bases. The clonotype originates from a human donor who was either an allogeneic HSCT recipient or a stem cell or donor lymphocyte infusion donor (not recorded which). It is not recorded whose cells these are; they may come from a transplant donor. Sequenced material: blood, either unsorted or a sorted T cell fraction (not recorded which). The CDR3, as DNA: TGTGCCAGCAGTTTTTCAGGGGGTAGCACGAAATATGGCTACACCTTC. Its translation: CASSFSGGSTKYGYTF.